The clone carrying this T cell receptor beta chain appeared many times. TCR beta libraries were built with iRepertoire HTBI primers and Arm-PCR of CDR3 regions. TCRdb ran MiXCR on the multiplex PCR reads and lists one entry per CDR3 protein. The sample gives 620,000 or so distinct CDR3 sequences, approximately 15% of which show up once; 18% is in the top ten. This CDR3 contains 15 residues. Trimming took 8 bases from V and 5 from J; bases not matched to a gene: 5. This sample is part of a study of regulatory T cells in long-lasting Graves disease. The sample's time point: newly diagnosed GD, antithyroid drugs for less than 3 months. From PBMCs, RNA was extracted and then used to make the TCR library. A further study also used this sample, focusing on T cells in Graves' hyperthyroidism and ophthalmopathy.

The sample here was peripheral blood mononuclear cells (PBMCs), taken at new diagnosis, from a patient treated with antithyroid drugs. This sequence joins TRBV12-3 or TRBV12-4 and TRBJ2-5; 16 bases agree with TRBD2. The clonotype originates from a woman in her thirties with Graves disease. The CDR3 is CASGTSGRARETQYF. The DNA for the CDR3 is TGTGCCAGCGGGACTAGCGGGAGGGCCAGGGAGACCCAGTACTTC.